These 18 T cell receptor beta chains originate from one sample sequenced in a study of metastatic and nonmetastatic thyroid tumors. Thyroid surgery had not been preceded by any treatment in any patient. With MiXCR, TCRdb reprocessed the PCR reads. Among about 33,000 clones listed, less than 14% were seen once. Sequenced material: blood. These receptors originate from a female donor with papillary thyroid cancer or a benign thyroid nodule (not recorded which). Some clones in this sample may be carry-over from other donors' samples.

This clone was picked up many times. This may come from a read error, since a much larger clone is one base off. The chain carries TRBV25-1 and TRBJ1-1; 7 bases match TRBD1. The CDR3 has 15 residues. Germline V gene data show CDR1 as MGHDK and CDR2 as SYGVNS. CDR3 loop: CASSGDSELNAEAFF. DNA for the CDR3: TGTGCCAGCAGTGGGGACAGCGAACTGAACGCTGAAGCTTTCTTT.

The sample holds many counts of this clone. The chain uses TRBV9 and TRBJ2-1, with a possible D match to TRBD1 (5 bases). Germline loops: CDR1 SGDLS, CDR2 YYNGEE. Trimming took 0 bases from V and 6 from J, leaving 13 bases between them. The CDR3 runs to 15 residues. CDR3 residues: CASSVGDRISNEQFF. CDR3 nucleotides: TGTGCCAGCAGCGTAGGCGACAGAATCAGCAATGAGCAGTTCTTC.

By share of the sample, this clone is medium-sized. This rearrangement joins TRBV6-1 to TRBJ2-2, with 11 nucleotides matching TRBD1. From germline, CDR1 is MNHNS and CDR2 SASEGT. J was trimmed by 0 bases and V by 3 bases; bases with no gene match: 3. This CDR3 is built from 17 residues. Here the CDR3 reads CASSEWTGGANTGELFF. In DNA form, the CDR3 reads TGTGCCAGCAGTGAGTGGACAGGGGGCGCGAACACCGGGGAGCTGTTTTTT.

This clone has at least ten counts. The rearrangement joins TRBV9 to TRBJ1-4, with D possibly TRBD1 on 6 matching bases. V was shortened by 7 bases and J by 8 bases, with 6 bases between the two germline ends. This CDR3 is built from 10 residues. Germline-derived CDR1 and CDR2 are SGDLS and YYNGEE. In DNA, the CDR3 is TGTGCCAGCGGGGGCGAAAAACTGTTTTTT. It translates to CASGGEKLFF.

This clone has just a few counts. V gene TRBV6-2 or TRBV6-3 combines with J gene TRBJ2-1, with D possibly being TRBD1 (6 bases). The germline gives CDR1 MNHEY, CDR2 SVGEGT. CDR3 length equals 16 residues. The V gene lost 6 bases and the J gene lost 2 bases, with 17 bases spanning the gap. The CDR3 DNA is TGTGCCAGCAGAGCAATTCAGGGGTTCACCTACAATGAGCAGTTCTTC. As protein: CASRAIQGFTYNEQFF.

In this sample, this clone is medium-sized. This chain uses TRBV6-2 or TRBV6-3 with TRBJ1-5, with D maybe TRBD1 (5 bases). Germline CDR1 is MNHEY and CDR2 is SVGEGT. CDR3 length equals 13 residues. The ends were cut back, 2 bases at V and 6 bases at J, with 8 bases in the middle. The CDR3 region has the DNA TGTGCCAGCAGTTACCCAGGGCGTCAGCCCCAGCATTTT. Amino acid sequence: CASSYPGRQPQHF.

Concerning this clone: Other DNA sequences within the sample encode an identical CDR3. The chain is built from TRBV20-1 and TRBJ2-7; D perhaps matches TRBD2 (5 bases). Per the germline V gene, CDR1 is DFQATT and CDR2 is SNEGSKA (reference sequence). The CDR3 runs 14 residues. With 4 bases removed from V and 5 bases from J, the gap between germline ends came to 18 bases. The CDR3 loop reads CSANREPAGDEQYF. The CDR3, as DNA: TGCAGTGCTAATCGGGAACCAGCTGGTGACGAGCAGTACTTC.

This clone has a handful of counts. V gene TRBV27 combines with J gene TRBJ2-7, with 11 bases identical to TRBD2. CDR1 and CDR2 from the germline V gene are MNHEY and SMNVEV (reference sequence). V shed 6 bases, J shed 4 bases, and the junction held 11 bases outside the gene matches. This CDR3 contains 16 residues. This CDR3 is CASRRIPGLAVYEQYF. The DNA for the CDR3 is TGTGCCAGCAGACGAATCCCGGGACTAGCGGTATACGAGCAGTACTTC.

Ten or more counts support this clone. The chain uses TRBV25-1 and TRBJ1-4; D not resolved. Germline V lookup: CDR1 MGHDK, CDR2 SYGVNS. V lost 4 bases, J lost 7 bases, and 10 bases lay in between. CDR3 length: 13 residues. The CDR3 DNA is TGTGCCAGCAGTGTGACGGTTGGTGAAAAACTGTTTTTT. This gives the protein CASSVTVGEKLFF.

This clone was counted at least ten times. The rearrangement joins TRBV20-1 to TRBJ2-5, with D tentatively TRBD2 (7 bases). CDR1 and CDR2 (germline): DFQATT, SNEGSKA (reference sequence). Trimming pared 7 bases from V and 0 bases from J, leaving 9 bases between. This CDR3 is built from 12 residues. The CDR3 loop reads CSGGGHQETQYF. The CDR3 region has the DNA TGCAGTGGGGGGGGGCACCAAGAGACCCAGTACTTC.

At least ten counts were recorded for this clone. The V call is TRBV20-1, the J call TRBJ1-5; a possible D gene is TRBD1 (6 bases). The CDR3 covers 14 residues. The germline gives CDR1 DFQATT, CDR2 SNEGSKA (reference sequence). Trimming removed 4 bases at V and 5 bases at J, with 15 bases between. DNA for the CDR3: TGCAGTGCTATTAGGGGGGGCCCTCATCAGCCCCAGCATTTT. It yields the protein CSAIRGGPHQPQHF.

This clone turned up a few times. CDR3 DNA sequence: TGTGCCAGCAGGGTAGACAGGGCTCGGGGCTACACCTTC. Translation gives CASRVDRARGYTF. This sequence joins TRBV2 and TRBJ1-2, with 7 bases fitting TRBD1. There are 13 residues in the CDR3. Germline trimming cut 6 bases from V and 8 bases from J; bases unmatched to any gene: 9. CDR1 is SNHLY and CDR2 is FYNNEI in the germline V gene.

This clone was seen repeatedly, ten times or more. This chain uses TRBV27 with TRBJ1-1; D might be TRBD1 (5 bases). Germline V gene sequence: CDR1 MNHEY, CDR2 SMNVEV (reference sequence). V lost 2 bases to trimming and J lost 0 bases, with 13 bases between them. The CDR3 is 16 amino acids. The CDR3 spells CASSLRAGHMNTEAFF. CDR3 DNA: TGTGCCAGCAGTTTAAGGGCAGGGCACATGAACACTGAAGCTTTCTTT.

This clone was picked up many times. The CDR3 here is CASSSGQGNIQYF. CDR3 sequence (DNA): TGTGCCAGCAGCTCGGGACAGGGAAACATTCAGTACTTC. The genes are TRBV11-1 and TRBJ2-4, with TRBD1 identical over 9 bases. Germline CDR1 SGHAT, CDR2 FQDESV (reference sequence). This CDR3 is 13 amino acids long. The junction had 1 base not matched to a gene; V was cut back by 4 bases and J by 6 bases.

This clone was detected many times. The chain combines TRBV6-5 with TRBJ1-6; D perhaps matches TRBD1 (6 bases). Germline assignment: CDR1 MNHEY and CDR2 SVGAGI. This CDR3 comprises 17 residues. Trimming removed 1 base from V and 7 bases from J, with 17 bases in between. The CDR3 sequence: CASSYYSVPGVNSPLHF. CDR3 in DNA: TGTGCCAGCAGTTACTATAGCGTACCAGGGGTCAATTCACCCCTCCACTTT.

There are a few counts of this clone. The chain employs TRBV6-4 and TRBJ2-2, with 11 nucleotides matching TRBD2. Germline CDR1 and CDR2: MRHNA and SNTAGT. This CDR3 region has 17 residues. The junction had 7 bases not matched to a gene; V was cut back by 5 bases and J by 2 bases. CDR3 nucleotide sequence: TGTGCCAGCAGTAAAATCACTAGCGGGGGTAACACCGGGGAGCTGTTTTTT. It encodes CASSKITSGGNTGELFF.

At least ten counts were recorded for this clone. J is TRBJ2-1 and V is TRBV2; D possibly corresponds to TRBD1 (6 bases). The germline V gene has CDR1 SNHLY and CDR2 FYNNEI. The germline V and J ends were trimmed by 8 bases and 1 base, with 18 bases remaining between them. The CDR3 has 16 amino acids. This CDR3 is CASGVFPGVSYNEQFF. CDR3 nucleotide sequence: TGTGCCAGCGGAGTCTTTCCAGGGGTATCCTACAATGAGCAGTTCTTC.

This clone was observed at least ten times. The chain carries TRBV19 and TRBJ1-2; D gene ambiguous. The CDR3 loop spans 14 amino acids. Germline lookup yields CDR1 LNHDA and CDR2 SQIVND (reference sequence). V was shortened by 7 bases and J by 3 bases, with 15 bases between the two germline ends. The CDR3 DNA is TGTGCCAGTAACCTAGTTGCGGATTACTATGGCTACACCTTC. Translating it yields CASNLVADYYGYTF.